This T cell receptor beta chain was captured in a study of T cells after posttransplantation cyclophosphamide. Broader study findings: Donor-recipient repertoire similarity was low at 1-2 months, rising over year one. Recipient CMV seropositivity and CMV reactivation strongly tracked TRB clonality.

Cyclophosphamide on days +3 and +4 followed busulfan-fludarabine conditioning and a marrow graft. Note on this clone: The antigen remains unidentified.

Germline V gene data show CDR1 as MNHEY and CDR2 as SMNVEV (reference sequence). J gave up 5 bases and V 2 bases, and 8 bases lay outside the gene matches. This CDR3 spans 16 amino acids. This table comes from immunoSEQ multiplex PCR, and its TCRdb copy is limited to in-frame clones, with some not included. The table includes thousands of clones, roughly 82% detected once. The source is a female patient aged 40-50 years who received an allogeneic stem cell transplant from a related donor, was CMV-positive, and had no GVHD. T cells may partly derive from the graft donor. The rearrangement uses TRBV27 and TRBJ2-7, with 11 bases aligning to TRBD1. Material: CD4+ T cells sorted from blood, obtained around 1,200 days after allogeneic stem cell transplant with posttransplant cyclophosphamide. The CDR3 protein is CASSLRTGGNINEQYF. In DNA, the CDR3 is TGTGCCAGCAGTTTACGGACAGGGGGCAATATCAACGAGCAGTACTTC.